A single sample is the source of the 6 T cell receptor beta chains below, sequenced in a study of HIV-infected patients and healthy controls. The repertoire came from unfractionated whole blood and reflected all unsorted peripheral T cells. Alpha and beta constant-region primers primed reverse transcription of approximately 500 ng RNA. Each of the alpha and beta chains got its own library through chain-specific third strand synthesis with indices. TCRdb ran MiXCR on the 5' RACE reads and lists one entry per CDR3 protein. This sample has around 5,300 distinct CDR3 sequences, with around a quarter found just once. The specimen was blood, collected before antiretroviral therapy. These receptor sequences come from an adult with HIV infection.

This clonotype is medium-sized in the sample. V usage is TRBV24-1 and J usage is TRBJ2-2; D remains unclear. V lost 3 bases to trimming and J lost 0 bases, with 10 bases between them. There are 16 residues in the CDR3. CDR1 and CDR2 (germline): KGHDR, SFDVKD. The CDR3 reads CATSDGWSSNTGELFF. For the CDR3, the DNA is TGTGCCACCAGTGATGGCTGGTCATCGAACACCGGGGAGCTGTTTTTT.

V usage is TRBV27 and J usage is TRBJ2-5, with TRBD2 matching 9 bases. Trimming took 6 bases from V and 5 from J; bases not matched to a gene: 7. Germline V gives CDR1 MNHEY, CDR2 SMNVEV (reference sequence). The CDR3 runs 14 residues. For the CDR3, the DNA is TGTGCCAGCAGCTCTCGGACTAGCGAGGAGACCCAGTACTTC. It is translated as CASSSRTSEETQYF.

This clonotype was observed many times. The chain employs TRBV6-5 and TRBJ2-4; D remains ambiguous. CDR3 length equals 15 residues. The germline V gene has CDR1 MNHEY and CDR2 SVGAGI. With 5 bases removed from V and 0 bases from J, the gap between germline ends came to 11 bases. CDR3 in amino acids: CASSPDRLAKNIQYF. The CDR3 DNA reads as TGTGCCAGCAGTCCTGACCGACTAGCCAAAAACATTCAGTACTTC.

Note on this clonotype: This may stem from a read error, because a much larger clone lies one nucleotide away. The chain has TRBV9 and TRBJ2-5; a weak D match, TRBD2 (6 bases). The CDR3 consists of 15 residues. Germline CDR1 is SGDLS and CDR2 is YYNGEE. This CDR3 reads CASSVYGDSQENQYF. The CDR3 DNA is TGTGCCAGCAGCGTATACGGGGACTCCCAAGAGAACCAGTACTTC.

This chain joins TRBV20-1 and TRBJ2-5; a weak D match, TRBD1 (6 bases). Germline-derived CDR1 and CDR2 are DFQATT and SNEGSKA (reference sequence). The CDR3 has 15 amino acids. The V gene lost 3 bases and the J gene lost 2 bases, with 16 bases spanning the gap. The CDR3 DNA is TGCAGTGCTAGCGGGGACAAACTGGGGCAAGAGACCCAGTACTTC. This gives the protein CSASGDKLGQETQYF.

As regards this clonotype: Since a much larger clone is just one base distant, this may be a read error. The gene calls are TRBV2 and TRBJ1-5; D unresolved. CDR1 is SNHLY and CDR2 is FYNNEI in the germline V gene. This CDR3 comprises 13 residues. The CDR3 DNA sequence: TGTGCCAGAAGTGCTGAAAGCAATCAGCCCCAGCATTTT. It encodes CARSAESNQPQHF.